This TCR beta chain originates from a study of T cells after posttransplantation cyclophosphamide. The study, taken as a whole, reports: TRB overlap between skin or GI tissue T cells and blood was limited.

Details on this clone: Its antigen is not known.

TCRdb's table, derived via immunoSEQ multiplex PCR, lists solely in-frame clones and lacks some. The table shows more than 30,000 clones, with about 93% occurring only once. Cells defined as naive were viable CD3+CD4+ or CD3+CD8+ and CCR7+CD45RA+CD45RO-CD95-CD27+CD28+. CDR1 and CDR2 (germline): MNHNS, SASEGT. CDR3 length equals 14 residues. The V gene end was trimmed by 9 bases and the J gene end by 1 base; junction bases not matched to a gene: 9. This sequence joins TRBV6-1 and TRBJ2-7, with 7 bases lining up with TRBD1. Sequences were obtained from naive CD4+ T cells sorted from PBMCs. This TCR came from a woman aged 55 to 70 in good health, CMV-negative, and a related stem cell transplant donor. CDR3 sequence reads: CASYMDRQSYEQYF. The CDR3 DNA sequence: TGTGCCAGTTACATGGACAGGCAGTCCTACGAGCAGTACTTC.